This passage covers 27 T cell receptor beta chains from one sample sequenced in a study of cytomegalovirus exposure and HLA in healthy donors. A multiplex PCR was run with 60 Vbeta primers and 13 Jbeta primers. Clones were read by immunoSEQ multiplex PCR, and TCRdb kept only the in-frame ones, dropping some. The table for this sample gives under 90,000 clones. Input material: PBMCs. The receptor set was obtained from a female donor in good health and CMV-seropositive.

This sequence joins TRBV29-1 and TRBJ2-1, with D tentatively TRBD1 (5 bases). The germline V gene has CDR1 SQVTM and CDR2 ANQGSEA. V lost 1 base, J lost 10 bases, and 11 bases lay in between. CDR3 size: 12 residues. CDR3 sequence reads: CSVEVSRQEQFF. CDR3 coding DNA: TGCAGCGTTGAAGTGTCCAGACAGGAGCAGTTCTTC.

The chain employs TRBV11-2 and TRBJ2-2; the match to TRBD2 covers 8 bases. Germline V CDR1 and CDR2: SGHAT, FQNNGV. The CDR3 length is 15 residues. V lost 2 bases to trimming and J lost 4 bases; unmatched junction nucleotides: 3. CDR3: CASSLLRGATGELFF. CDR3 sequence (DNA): TGTGCCAGCAGCTTACTGCGGGGGGCCACCGGGGAGCTGTTTTTT.

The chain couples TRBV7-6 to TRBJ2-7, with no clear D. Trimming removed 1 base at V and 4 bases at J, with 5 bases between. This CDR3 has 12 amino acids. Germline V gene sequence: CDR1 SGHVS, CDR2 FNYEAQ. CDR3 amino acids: CASSLDEYEQYF. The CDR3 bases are TGTGCCAGCAGCTTAGACGAGTACGAGCAGTACTTC.

CDR3 bases: TGTGCCAGTAGTATAAGGCGGGCAGGGGACACTGAAGCTTTCTTT. Its protein is CASSIRRAGDTEAFF. This sequence joins TRBV19 and TRBJ1-1; tentative D call: TRBD1 (6 bases). This CDR3 region has 15 residues. Germline lookup yields CDR1 LNHDA and CDR2 SQIVND (reference sequence). V lost 2 bases and J 3 bases, leaving 13 bases between the germline ends.

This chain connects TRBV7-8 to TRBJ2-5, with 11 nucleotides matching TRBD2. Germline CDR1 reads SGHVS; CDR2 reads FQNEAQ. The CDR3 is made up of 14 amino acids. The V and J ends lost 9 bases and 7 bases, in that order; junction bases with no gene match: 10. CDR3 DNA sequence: TGTGCCAGTTCTAGCGGGGGGCCGTCGGGGACCCAGTACTTC. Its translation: CASSSGGPSGTQYF.

The CDR3 bases are TGTGCCAGCAGTGAACAGGGATACGAGCAGTACTTC. It encodes CASSEQGYEQYF. This rearrangement joins TRBV2 to TRBJ2-5; D might be TRBD1 (5 bases). The J call may be mistaken, given a closer DNA end match to TRBJ2-7. The germline V gene encodes CDR1 SNHLY and CDR2 FYNNEI. The CDR3 consists of 12 residues.

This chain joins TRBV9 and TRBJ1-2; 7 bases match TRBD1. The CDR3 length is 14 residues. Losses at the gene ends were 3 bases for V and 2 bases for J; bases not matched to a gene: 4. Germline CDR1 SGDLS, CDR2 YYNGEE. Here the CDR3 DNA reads TGTGCCAGCAGCGCAGGGGGATCGAACTATGGCTACACCTTC. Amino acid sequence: CASSAGGSNYGYTF.

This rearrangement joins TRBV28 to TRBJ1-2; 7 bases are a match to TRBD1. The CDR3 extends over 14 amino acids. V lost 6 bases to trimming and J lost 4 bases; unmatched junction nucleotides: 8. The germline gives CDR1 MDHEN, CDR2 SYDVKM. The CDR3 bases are TGTGCCAGCAGAGTACAGGGGATGGGCTATGGCTACACCTTC. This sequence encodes CASRVQGMGYGYTF.

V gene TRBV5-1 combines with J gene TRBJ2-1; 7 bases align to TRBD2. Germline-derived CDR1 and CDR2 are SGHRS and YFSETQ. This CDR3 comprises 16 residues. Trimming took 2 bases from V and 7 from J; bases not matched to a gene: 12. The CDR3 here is CASSFLSRGGLNEQFF. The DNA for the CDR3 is TGCGCCAGCAGCTTTTTATCTCGCGGGGGTTTAAATGAGCAGTTCTTC.

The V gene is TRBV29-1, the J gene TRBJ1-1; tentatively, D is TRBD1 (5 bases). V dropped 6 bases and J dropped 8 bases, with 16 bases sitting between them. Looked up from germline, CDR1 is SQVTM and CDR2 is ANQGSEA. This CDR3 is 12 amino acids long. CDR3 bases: TGCAGCGTCACCGCGACACAGGTCGAAGCTTTCTTT. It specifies CSVTATQVEAFF.

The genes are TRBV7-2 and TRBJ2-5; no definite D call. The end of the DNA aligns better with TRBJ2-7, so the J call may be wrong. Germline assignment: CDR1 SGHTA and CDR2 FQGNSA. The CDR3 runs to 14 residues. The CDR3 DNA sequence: TGTGCCAGCAGCTTAGCGTCTAGCTCCTACGAGCAGTACTTC. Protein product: CASSLASSSYEQYF.

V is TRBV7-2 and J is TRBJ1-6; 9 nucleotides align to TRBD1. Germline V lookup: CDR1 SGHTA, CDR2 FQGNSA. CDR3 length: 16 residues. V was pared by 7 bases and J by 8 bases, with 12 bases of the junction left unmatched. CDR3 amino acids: CASTPVQGQGYSPLHF. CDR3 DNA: TGTGCCAGCACCCCGGTCCAGGGACAGGGTTATTCACCCCTCCACTTT.

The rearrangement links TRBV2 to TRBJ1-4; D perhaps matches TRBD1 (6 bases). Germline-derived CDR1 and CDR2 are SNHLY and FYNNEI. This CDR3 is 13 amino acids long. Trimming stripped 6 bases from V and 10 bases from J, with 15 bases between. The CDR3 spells CASREDSPGKLFF. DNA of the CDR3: TGTGCCAGCAGGGAGGACAGTCCGGGAAAACTGTTTTTT.

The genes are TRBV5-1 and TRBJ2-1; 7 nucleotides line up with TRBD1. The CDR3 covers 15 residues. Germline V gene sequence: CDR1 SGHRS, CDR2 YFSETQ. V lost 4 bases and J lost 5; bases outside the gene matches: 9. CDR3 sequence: CASSHGQVVDNEQFF. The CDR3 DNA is TGCGCCAGCAGCCACGGACAGGTCGTGGACAATGAGCAGTTCTTC. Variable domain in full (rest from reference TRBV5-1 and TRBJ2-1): KAGVTQTPRYLIKTRGQQVTLSCSPISGHRSVSWYQQTPGQGLQFLFEYFSETQRNKGNFPGRFSGRQFSNSRSEMNVSTLELGDSALYLCASSHGQVVDNEQFFGPGTRLTVL.

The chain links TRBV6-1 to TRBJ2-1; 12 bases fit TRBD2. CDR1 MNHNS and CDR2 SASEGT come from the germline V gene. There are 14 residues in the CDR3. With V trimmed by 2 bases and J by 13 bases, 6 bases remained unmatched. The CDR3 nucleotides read TGTGCCAGCAGTGAAATGGGGACTAGCGGGCTTCAGTTCTTC. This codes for CASSEMGTSGLQFF.

The CDR3 protein is CASSLEGLTHEAFF. CDR3 nucleotide sequence: TGTGCCAGCAGCTTAGAGGGGCTGACACATGAAGCTTTCTTT. This chain joins TRBV7-8 and TRBJ1-1; a possible D gene is TRBD1 (5 bases). This CDR3 region has 14 residues. Germline values: CDR1 SGHVS, CDR2 FQNEAQ. V was cut by 1 base and J by 7 bases, with 13 bases left in between.

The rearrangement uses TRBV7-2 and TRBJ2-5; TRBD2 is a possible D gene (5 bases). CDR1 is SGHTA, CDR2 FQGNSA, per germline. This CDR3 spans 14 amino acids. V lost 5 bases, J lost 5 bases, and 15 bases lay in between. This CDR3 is CASSTAGIGETQYF. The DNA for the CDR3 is TGTGCCAGCAGCACAGCCGGGATTGGGGAGACCCAGTACTTC.

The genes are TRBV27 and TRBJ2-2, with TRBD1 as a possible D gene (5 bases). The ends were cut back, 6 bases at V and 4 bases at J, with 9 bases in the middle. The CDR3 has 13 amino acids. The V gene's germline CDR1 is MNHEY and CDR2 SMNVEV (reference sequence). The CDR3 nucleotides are TGTGCCAGCAGAGACAGAAGCACCGGGGAGCTGTTTTTT. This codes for CASRDRSTGELFF.

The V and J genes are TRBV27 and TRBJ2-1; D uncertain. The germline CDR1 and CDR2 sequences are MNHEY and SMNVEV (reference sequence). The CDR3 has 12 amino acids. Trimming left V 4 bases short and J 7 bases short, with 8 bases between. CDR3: CASSSRSNEQFF. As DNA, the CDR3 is TGTGCCAGCAGTTCACGGAGTAATGAGCAGTTCTTC.

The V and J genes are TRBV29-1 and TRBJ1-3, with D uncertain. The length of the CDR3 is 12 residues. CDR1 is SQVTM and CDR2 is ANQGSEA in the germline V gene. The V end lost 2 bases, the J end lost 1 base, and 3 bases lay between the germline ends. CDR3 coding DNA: TGCAGCGTTGAAACATCTGGAAACACCATATATTTT. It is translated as CSVETSGNTIYF.

The CDR3 is CASSYSGSSSYEQYF. In nucleotides, the CDR3 is TGTGCCAGCAGTTACAGCGGGAGCAGCTCCTACGAGCAGTACTTC. This sequence joins TRBV6-5 and TRBJ2-7; the match to TRBD2 covers 8 bases. Germline loops: CDR1 MNHEY, CDR2 SVGAGI. Germline trimming cut 2 bases from V and 0 bases from J; bases unmatched to any gene: 3. This CDR3 is 15 amino acids long.

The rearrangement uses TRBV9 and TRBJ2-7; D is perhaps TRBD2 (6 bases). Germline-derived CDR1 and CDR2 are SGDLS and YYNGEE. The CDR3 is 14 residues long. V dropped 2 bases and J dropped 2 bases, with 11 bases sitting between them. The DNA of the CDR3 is TGTGCCAGCAGCGTTGGGACTTCGCCCTACGAGCAGTACTTC. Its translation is CASSVGTSPYEQYF.

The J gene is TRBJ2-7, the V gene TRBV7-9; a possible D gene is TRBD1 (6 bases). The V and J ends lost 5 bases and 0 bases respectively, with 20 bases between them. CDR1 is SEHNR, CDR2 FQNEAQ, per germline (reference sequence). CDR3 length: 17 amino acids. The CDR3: CASSPYLRDTRSYEQYF. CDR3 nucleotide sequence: TGTGCCAGCAGCCCTTATCTCCGGGACACACGCTCCTACGAGCAGTACTTC.

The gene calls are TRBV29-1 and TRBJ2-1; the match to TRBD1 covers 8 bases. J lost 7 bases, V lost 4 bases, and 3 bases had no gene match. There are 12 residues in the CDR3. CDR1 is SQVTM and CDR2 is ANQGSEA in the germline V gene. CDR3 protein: CSVVDRGNEQFF. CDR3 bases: TGCAGCGTTGTCGACAGGGGTAATGAGCAGTTCTTC.

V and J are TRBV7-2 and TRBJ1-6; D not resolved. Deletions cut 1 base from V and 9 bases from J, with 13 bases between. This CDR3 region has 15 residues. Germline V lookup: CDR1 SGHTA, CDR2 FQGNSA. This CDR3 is CASSLVGIEVSPLHF. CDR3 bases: TGTGCCAGCAGCTTAGTGGGTATTGAGGTTTCACCCCTCCACTTT.

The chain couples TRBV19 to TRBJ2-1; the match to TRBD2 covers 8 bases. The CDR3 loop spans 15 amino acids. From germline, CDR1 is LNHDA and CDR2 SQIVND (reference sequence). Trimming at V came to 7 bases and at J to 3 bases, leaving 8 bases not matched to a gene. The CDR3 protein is CASIPSGPFYNEQFF. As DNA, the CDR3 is TGTGCCAGTATTCCTAGCGGGCCATTCTACAATGAGCAGTTCTTC.

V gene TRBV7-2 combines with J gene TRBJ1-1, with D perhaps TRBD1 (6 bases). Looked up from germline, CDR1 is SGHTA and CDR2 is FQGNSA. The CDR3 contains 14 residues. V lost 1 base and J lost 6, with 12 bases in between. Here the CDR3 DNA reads TGTGCCAGCAGCTTAGACAGGGTAGGAGCTGAAGCTTTCTTT. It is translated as CASSLDRVGAEAFF.